The 13 T cell receptor beta chains below were found in one sample sequenced in a study of beta chain features in type 1 diabetes. Study-wide points: Within each of all four CD4+ subsets, Type 1 diabetes patients had TCRB CDR3s that were moderately but significantly shorter.

Reverse transcribing all isolated RNA meant expressed TCRB transcripts were sequenced. Profiled with immunoSEQ multiplex PCR; TCRdb holds only in-frame clones, not every one. Among 150,000 to 190,000 clones listed, around a tenth were seen once. Their target antigens are unknown. The sequenced sample consisted of central memory CD4+ T cells from blood. Receptor source: a man younger than 45 with type 1 diabetes.

This clone was seen only a few times. The gene calls are TRBV18 and TRBJ2-1, with D maybe TRBD1 (5 bases). Trimming took off 2 bases at V and 10 bases at J, with 9 bases between the two ends. CDR3 length equals 12 residues. Germline CDR1 KGHSH, CDR2 LQKENI. The CDR3 DNA reads as TGTGCCAGCTCACCAATGACAGCGGAGCAGTTCTTC. Translation gives CASSPMTAEQFF. Filled out from reference TRBV18 and TRBJ2-1, the complete variable domain reads NAGVMQNPRHLVRRRGQEARLRCSPMKGHSHVYWYRQLPEEGLKFMVYLQKENIIDESGMPKERFSAEFPKEGPSILRIQQVVRGDSAAYFCASSPMTAEQFFGPGTRLTVL.

This clone showed up just a few times. This sequence joins TRBV29-1 and TRBJ1-2; 9 positions match TRBD1. Germline V gene sequence: CDR1 SQVTM, CDR2 ANQGSEA. The CDR3 length is 11 residues. V lost 8 bases to trimming and J lost 4 bases; unmatched junction nucleotides: 2. In nucleotides, the CDR3 is TGCAGCACAGGGGGCCGCTATGGCTACACCTTC. Amino acids: CSTGGRYGYTF.

The chain joins TRBV7-3 to TRBJ2-7; weak D call: TRBD2 (6 bases). This CDR3 has 14 residues. V was pared by 5 bases and J by 7 bases, with 18 bases between. The germline V gene encodes CDR1 SGHTA and CDR2 FQGTGA. The CDR3, as DNA: TGTGCCAGCAGCCCTATGGGCCGTGGAGGGGAGCAGTACTTC. Amino acids: CASSPMGRGGEQYF.

The V gene is TRBV7-3, the J gene TRBJ2-6; D perhaps matches TRBD1 (5 bases). In germline, CDR1 is SGHTA, CDR2 FQGTGA. V was pared by 5 bases and J by 2 bases, with 10 bases between. The CDR3 covers 15 residues. The CDR3 DNA is TGTGCCAGCAGCGCCCAGGGCGCTGGGGCCAACGTCCTGACTTTC. As protein: CASSAQGAGANVLTF.

This rearrangement joins TRBV28 to TRBJ2-3, with 8 bases identical to TRBD2. V lost 4 bases and J lost 3; bases outside the gene matches: 9. The CDR3 extends over 16 amino acids. In germline, CDR1 is MDHEN, CDR2 SYDVKM. The CDR3 here is CASSWVSGLGTDTQYF. CDR3 DNA: TGTGCCAGCAGTTGGGTCTCGGGACTAGGAACAGATACGCAGTATTTT.

There are a few counts of this clone. The rearrangement links TRBV18 to TRBJ2-3, with D possibly TRBD1 on 5 matching bases. Deletions cut 6 bases from V and 2 bases from J, with 12 bases between. CDR3 size: 14 residues. CDR1 is KGHSH and CDR2 is LQKENI in the germline V gene. The CDR3 sequence is CASSPDSPTDTQYF. CDR3 nucleotides: TGTGCCAGCTCGCCAGACAGCCCCACAGATACGCAGTATTTT.

This clone was detected a few times. The chain has TRBV25-1 and TRBJ2-7; perhaps TRBD1 as D (5 bases). V was pared by 2 bases and J by 1 base, with 6 bases between. The germline V gene has CDR1 MGHDK and CDR2 SYGVNS. The CDR3 consists of 13 residues. The CDR3 DNA is TGTGCCAGCAGTGAAGCAGGGTCCTACGAGCAGTACTTC. Translating it yields CASSEAGSYEQYF.

This clone was recorded a few times. The chain employs TRBV18 and TRBJ2-1, with 10 bases lining up with TRBD2. The CDR3 runs 17 residues. J was trimmed by 5 bases and V by 0 bases; bases with no gene match: 7. The V gene's germline CDR1 is KGHSH and CDR2 LQKENI. DNA for the CDR3: TGTGCCAGCTCACCACCGACGGCTAGCGGGGGTAACAATGAGCAGTTCTTC. It is translated as CASSPPTASGGNNEQFF.

The table lists this clone with a few counts. J is TRBJ2-7 and V is TRBV7-9; D perhaps matches TRBD1 (5 bases). The germline V gene encodes CDR1 SEHNR and CDR2 FQNEAQ (reference sequence). V lost 1 base and J lost 6, with 10 bases in between. This CDR3 contains 13 residues. In DNA, the CDR3 is TGTGCCAGCAGCTTAGTTTCAGGGATCGAGCAGTACTTC. Its protein is CASSLVSGIEQYF.

This clone came up a few times. The chain recombines TRBV28 with TRBJ1-4, with TRBD1 matching 8 bases. CDR3 length: 12 amino acids. In germline, CDR1 is MDHEN, CDR2 SYDVKM. The trim removed 7 bases at V and 13 bases at J, leaving 8 bases unmatched. CDR3 amino acids: CASTKTGQGLFF. CDR3 bases: TGTGCCAGCACCAAAACCGGACAGGGACTGTTTTTT. Full variable domain (outside the CDR3, taken from reference TRBV28 and TRBJ1-4): DVKVTQSSRYLVKRTGEKVFLECVQDMDHENMFWYRQDPGLGLRLIYFSYDVKMKEKGDIPEGYSVSREKKERFSLILESASTNQTSMYLCASTKTGQGLFFGSGTQLSVL.

This clone was seen more than once but under ten times. J is TRBJ2-1 and V is TRBV2; TRBD1 aligns across 10 bases. The V and J ends lost 7 bases and 8 bases, in that order; junction bases with no gene match: 5. The CDR3 runs to 13 residues. Germline V CDR1 and CDR2: SNHLY, FYNNEI. CDR3 DNA sequence: TGTGCCAGCACGAGACAGGGGGCGTATGAGCAGTTCTTC. Its protein is CASTRQGAYEQFF. Full variable domain (missing parts from reference TRBV2 and TRBJ2-1): EPEVTQTPSHQVTQMGQEVILRCVPISNHLYFYWYRQILGQKVEFLVSFYNNEISEKSEIFDDQFSVERPDGSNFTLKIRSTKLEDSAMYFCASTRQGAYEQFFGPGTRLTVL.

The V and J genes are TRBV11-2 and TRBJ1-1, with unresolved D. This CDR3 has 13 residues. Germline CDR1 is SGHAT and CDR2 is FQNNGV. The ends were cut back, 4 bases at V and 4 bases at J, with 10 bases in the middle. The CDR3 DNA reads as TGTGCCAGCAGCTCTTACCGAGGCACTGAAGCTTTCTTT. Its protein product is CASSSYRGTEAFF. Combining the CDR3 with reference TRBV11-2 and TRBJ1-1 gives the whole variable domain EAGVAQSPRYKIIEKRQSVAFWCNPISGHATLYWYQQILGQGPKLLIQFQNNGVVDDSQLPKDRFSAERLKGVDSTLKIQPAKLEDSAVYLCASSSYRGTEAFFGQGTRLTVV.

Judged by abundance, this clone is medium-sized (0.01 to 0.1%). The chain couples TRBV14 to TRBJ1-1, with D maybe TRBD1 (5 bases). The CDR3 sequence is 13 residues long. Germline CDR1 and CDR2: SGHDN and FVKESK. The V end lost 1 base, the J end lost 4 bases, and 7 bases lay between the germline ends. The chain's CDR3 is CASSQAGGTEAFF. CDR3 nucleotide sequence: TGTGCCAGCAGCCAAGCCGGGGGCACTGAAGCTTTCTTT.